Shown below are 30 T cell receptor beta chains from a single sample sequenced in a study of radiotherapy plus CTLA-4 blockade in lung cancer. Some clones are missing from TCRdb's copy, which holds only in-frame ones; the method was immunoSEQ multiplex PCR. The sample carries 75,000 to 100,000 clones, 88% recorded once. Sample: peripheral blood, taken from a patient treated with radiotherapy plus ipilimumab. The receptors were sampled from a human donor with non-small cell lung cancer that progressed on radiotherapy plus ipilimumab.

This clone was recorded a few times. V and J are TRBV7-9 and TRBJ1-2; TRBD1 is a possible D gene (5 bases). This CDR3 is built from 13 residues. CDR1 SEHNR and CDR2 FQNEAQ come from the germline V gene (reference sequence). Trimming stripped 5 bases from V and 1 base from J, with 8 bases between. Here the CDR3 reads CASSSGGNYGYTF. The CDR3 DNA reads as TGTGCCAGCAGCAGTGGGGGTAACTATGGCTACACCTTC. The entire variable domain, with the rest obtained from reference TRBV7-9 and TRBJ1-2, is as follows: DTGVSQNPRHKITKRGQNVTFRCDPISEHNRLYWYRQTLGQGPEFLTYFQNEAQLEKSRLLSDRFSAERPKGSFSTLEIQRTEQGDSAMYLCASSSGGNYGYTFGSGTRLTVV.

The gene calls are TRBV7-9 and TRBJ2-7; D unresolved. The germline V gene has CDR1 SEHNR and CDR2 FQNEAQ (reference sequence). The CDR3 contains 12 residues. V shed 3 bases and J shed 0 bases, with 3 bases lying between them. The CDR3 DNA follows: TGTGCCAGCAGCTTCACCTCCTACGAGCAGTACTTC. Its translation: CASSFTSYEQYF. Full variable domain (outside the CDR3, taken from reference TRBV7-9 and TRBJ2-7): DTGVSQNPRHKITKRGQNVTFRCDPISEHNRLYWYRQTLGQGPEFLTYFQNEAQLEKSRLLSDRFSAERPKGSFSTLEIQRTEQGDSAMYLCASSFTSYEQYFGPGTRLTVT.

The rearrangement joins TRBV10-3 to TRBJ2-2; 10 bases match TRBD1. In germline, CDR1 is ENHRY, CDR2 SYGVKD. J was trimmed by 6 bases and V by 5 bases; bases with no gene match: 6. The CDR3 consists of 15 residues. CDR3 in DNA: TGTGCCATCAGTATAGACAGGGGGCACGCCGGGGAGCTGTTTTTT. It encodes CAISIDRGHAGELFF.

This chain's CDR3 is CASSPDRWGAEAFF. The CDR3 DNA reads TGTGCCAGTAGTCCGGACAGATGGGGGGCTGAAGCTTTCTTT. This rearrangement joins TRBV19 to TRBJ1-1; a possible D gene is TRBD1 (6 bases). The germline V gene encodes CDR1 LNHDA and CDR2 SQIVND (reference sequence). V was pared by 5 bases and J by 6 bases, with 16 bases between. CDR3 length: 14 amino acids.

V gene TRBV9 combines with J gene TRBJ2-1; 11 positions match TRBD1. This CDR3 spans 14 amino acids. Looked up from germline, CDR1 is SGDLS and CDR2 is YYNGEE. The J segment lost 9 bases and the V segment lost 3 bases, leaving 5 bases of the junction unmatched. DNA of the CDR3: TGTGCCAGCAGCGCTGGACAGGGGGCGGGTGAGCAGTTCTTC. It yields the protein CASSAGQGAGEQFF.

The chain links TRBV9 to TRBJ1-1; 12 bases are shared with TRBD1. V was pared by 2 bases and J by 0 bases, with 8 bases of the junction left unmatched. The CDR3 is 18 amino acids. CDR1 and CDR2 from the germline V gene are SGDLS and YYNGEE. For the CDR3, the DNA is TGTGCCAGCAGCGTGGGGACAGGGGGCCCAATTATGAACACTGAAGCTTTCTTT. Translation: CASSVGTGGPIMNTEAFF.

The chain uses TRBV9 and TRBJ1-3; 7 positions match TRBD1. The CDR3 extends over 15 amino acids. Trimming at V came to 2 bases and at J to 2 bases, leaving 4 bases not matched to a gene. Germline values: CDR1 SGDLS, CDR2 YYNGEE. CDR3 DNA: TGTGCCAGCAGCGTTAGACAGGGCGCTGGAAACACCATATATTTT. It translates to CASSVRQGAGNTIYF. Filled out from reference TRBV9 and TRBJ1-3, the complete variable domain reads DSGVTQTPKHLITATGQRVTLRCSPRSGDLSVYWYQQSLDQGLQFLIQYYNGEERAKGNILERFSAQQFPDLHSELNLSSLELGDSALYFCASSVRQGAGNTIYFGEGSWLTVV.

The genes are TRBV10-3 and TRBJ2-1; 7 bases match TRBD1. V lost 7 bases, J lost 9 bases, and 9 bases stayed unmatched. Germline V lookup: CDR1 ENHRY, CDR2 SYGVKD. This CDR3 contains 13 residues. The CDR3 sequence: CAINFRQGTEQFF. DNA of the CDR3: TGTGCCATCAACTTTAGACAGGGCACTGAGCAGTTCTTC.

The chain joins TRBV6-1 to TRBJ2-1, with unresolved D. The CDR3 runs to 15 residues. V was trimmed by 5 bases and J by 5 bases, leaving 16 bases between them. The germline V gene has CDR1 MNHNS and CDR2 SASEGT. The CDR3 nucleotides are TGTGCCAGCAGTCCACCCCCCCGATTGGACAATGAGCAGTTCTTC. Translation: CASSPPPRLDNEQFF.

The CDR3 region has the DNA TGTGCCAGCTCACCACGGGGAAACCCCACAGATACGCAGTATTTT. Translated, it gives CASSPRGNPTDTQYF. The rearrangement uses TRBV18 and TRBJ2-3; no firm D call. The V end was cut by 1 base, the J end by 2 bases, with 10 bases between. The CDR3 is 15 residues long. Germline V gives CDR1 KGHSH, CDR2 LQKENI.

This rearrangement joins TRBV7-9 to TRBJ2-1; 12 bases agree with TRBD2. There are 16 residues in the CDR3. With 5 bases clipped from V and 1 base from J, the junction kept 3 bases outside the gene matches. Germline CDR1 SEHNR, CDR2 FQNEAQ (reference sequence). CDR3 nucleotides: TGTGCCAGCAGCCCCCTAGCGGGAGGGTCCTACAATGAGCAGTTCTTC. The encoded protein is CASSPLAGGSYNEQFF.

The chain links TRBV2 to TRBJ1-2; possible D gene TRBD1, 6 bases. The CDR3 runs to 14 residues. Germline V gene sequence: CDR1 SNHLY, CDR2 FYNNEI. V lost 3 bases and J 5 bases, leaving 13 bases between the germline ends. The CDR3: CASSDAGVGYGYTF. The CDR3 DNA sequence: TGTGCCAGCAGTGATGCAGGGGTTGGATATGGCTACACCTTC.

The V gene is TRBV27, the J gene TRBJ2-1, with 7 bases that match TRBD2. The germline gives CDR1 MNHEY, CDR2 SMNVEV (reference sequence). The CDR3 has 13 amino acids. After removal of 4 bases from V and 12 bases from J, the junction contained 9 bases not matched to a gene. CDR3 sequence: CASSSAGPRGQFF. The CDR3 coding sequence is TGTGCCAGCAGTTCAGCGGGGCCTAGGGGGCAGTTCTTC.

The rearrangement links TRBV7-2 to TRBJ2-1; the match to TRBD2 covers 8 bases. CDR1 and CDR2 from the germline V gene are SGHTA and FQGNSA. The CDR3 is 17 amino acids. The V segment lost 4 bases and the J segment 4 bases; nucleotides outside the gene matches: 12. CDR3 bases: TGTGCCAGCAGCTCGGGGGGGAGCGGGAACGAATACAATGAGCAGTTCTTC. Translation: CASSSGGSGNEYNEQFF.

A few counts support this clone. The chain is built from TRBV2 and TRBJ1-3, with unresolved D. This CDR3 has 13 amino acids. Trimming removed 7 bases at V and 0 bases at J, with 7 bases between. Germline values: CDR1 SNHLY, CDR2 FYNNEI. The CDR3 is CASTTDSGNTIYF. The DNA for the CDR3 is TGTGCCAGCACCACTGACTCTGGAAACACCATATATTTT.

This clone appeared a few times. The chain carries TRBV6-5 and TRBJ1-2; possible D gene TRBD1, 6 bases. Trimming took off 6 bases at V and 2 bases at J, with 10 bases between the two ends. There are 13 residues in the CDR3. Germline V lookup: CDR1 MNHEY, CDR2 SVGAGI. CDR3 residues: CASRTGLNYGYTF. As DNA, the CDR3 is TGTGCCAGCAGGACAGGACTGAACTATGGCTACACCTTC.

The chain employs TRBV2 and TRBJ2-7; 12 bases are a match to TRBD2. Germline trimming cut 7 bases from V and 3 bases from J; bases unmatched to any gene: 4. Germline V gene sequence: CDR1 SNHLY, CDR2 FYNNEI. The CDR3 has 14 amino acids. This CDR3 reads CASTRTSGDYEQYF. CDR3 DNA sequence: TGTGCCAGCACCCGGACTAGCGGGGACTACGAGCAGTACTTC.

J is TRBJ1-4 and V is TRBV6-1, with a possible D match to TRBD1 (6 bases). CDR3 size: 14 residues. Germline CDR1 is MNHNS and CDR2 is SASEGT. V was clipped by 7 bases and J by 5 bases, with 14 bases between them. The CDR3 DNA reads TGTGCCAGCAAACGGACAGCCCAGAATGAAAAACTGTTTTTT. Amino acids: CASKRTAQNEKLFF.

This rearrangement joins TRBV11-3 to TRBJ1-1, with unresolved D. Germline V gives CDR1 SGHNT, CDR2 YENEEA. The CDR3 has 16 residues. With 2 bases removed from V and 5 bases from J, the gap between germline ends came to 18 bases. CDR3 nucleotide sequence: TGTGCCAGCAGCTTACCGGTGGGCCGGGGAGGGACTGAAGCTTTCTTT. Amino acid sequence: CASSLPVGRGGTEAFF.

The CDR3 protein is CASSLTGPPGSRTIYF. DNA for the CDR3: TGCGCCAGCAGCTTGACTGGACCGCCTGGGTCACGGACCATATATTTT. This chain links TRBV5-1 with TRBJ1-3; D unclear. CDR3 length: 16 residues. V was shortened by 1 base and J by 10 bases, with 21 bases between the two germline ends. From germline, CDR1 is SGHRS and CDR2 YFSETQ.

The chain uses TRBV5-1 and TRBJ2-3; 8 positions match TRBD2. With 0 bases clipped from V and 0 bases from J, the junction kept 12 bases outside the gene matches. Germline V gene data show CDR1 as SGHRS and CDR2 as YFSETQ. The CDR3 contains 19 residues. The DNA for the CDR3 is TGCGCCAGCAGCTTGGGTCTAGCGGGCCGCCAAGTTAGCACAGATACGCAGTATTTT. This codes for CASSLGLAGRQVSTDTQYF.

This clone showed up just a few times. V and J are TRBV6-1 and TRBJ1-3, with D unresolved. The CDR3 totals 10 residues. V dropped 2 bases and J dropped 7 bases, with 0 bases sitting between them. Germline V gene data show CDR1 as MNHNS and CDR2 as SASEGT. Here the CDR3 DNA reads TGTGCCAGCAGTGAAAACACCATATATTTT. Protein product: CASSENTIYF.

This clone was seen more than once but under ten times. The rearrangement links TRBV4-2 to TRBJ1-2; D not resolved. The germline V gene has CDR1 LGHNA and CDR2 YNFKEQ. CDR3 length equals 15 residues. V was shortened by 0 bases and J by 10 bases, with 18 bases between the two germline ends. The CDR3, as DNA: TGTGCCAGCAGCCAAGAAAGCGACCGGGGAAAGGACTACACCTTC. Translation gives CASSQESDRGKDYTF.

This chain connects TRBV7-9 to TRBJ2-1; 12 nucleotides match TRBD2. Germline V CDR1 and CDR2: SEHNR, FQNEAQ (reference sequence). Trimming cost V 2 bases and J 7 bases; bases outside gene matches: 12. The CDR3 is made up of 18 amino acids. CDR3 sequence: CASSLPVRTSGAGNEQFF. CDR3 nucleotides: TGTGCCAGCAGCTTACCTGTTCGGACTAGCGGGGCCGGGAATGAGCAGTTCTTC.

The chain couples TRBV6-5 to TRBJ2-7, with D perhaps TRBD1 (6 bases). This CDR3 region has 13 residues. Germline CDR1 is MNHEY and CDR2 is SVGAGI. Trimming shortened V by 7 bases and J by 3 bases, and 13 bases separated the two germline ends. This chain's CDR3 is CASNSIQGYEQYF. The CDR3, as DNA: TGTGCCAGCAACTCCATACAGGGCTACGAGCAGTACTTC.

The V call is TRBV6-6, the J call TRBJ1-1; D unclear. Germline lookup yields CDR1 MNHNY and CDR2 SVGAGI (reference sequence). The CDR3 is 14 amino acids. Trimming removed 7 bases from V and 4 bases from J, with 16 bases in between. CDR3: CASIPEALITEAFF. The CDR3 DNA sequence: TGTGCCAGCATCCCGGAGGCTCTAATCACTGAAGCTTTCTTT.

The V call is TRBV9, the J call TRBJ1-4; D might be TRBD1 (6 bases). The CDR3 totals 16 residues. Germline V gene lookup returns CDR1 SGDLS and CDR2 YYNGEE. V was trimmed by 4 bases and J by 7 bases, leaving 20 bases between them. CDR3: CASSPQAGQGREKLFF. CDR3 DNA: TGTGCCAGCAGCCCCCAGGCTGGGCAGGGGCGTGAAAAACTGTTTTTT.

The chain couples TRBV11-1 to TRBJ2-7, with D perhaps matching TRBD1 (5 bases). Germline V gives CDR1 SGHAT, CDR2 FQDESV (reference sequence). Trimming took 5 bases from V and 0 from J, leaving 8 bases between them. This CDR3 has 13 amino acids. CDR3 DNA sequence: TGTGCCAGCAGCCCACAGGTCTCCTACGAGCAGTACTTC. Amino acid sequence: CASSPQVSYEQYF.

This clone was seen only once. This CDR3 reads CASSSPTAPNYGYTF. DNA for the CDR3: TGTGCCAGCAGCTCGCCGACAGCTCCTAACTATGGCTACACCTTC. The chain uses TRBV11-2 and TRBJ1-2; maybe TRBD1 (5 bases). The CDR3 loop spans 15 amino acids. Per the germline V gene, CDR1 is SGHAT and CDR2 is FQNNGV. Trimming pared 4 bases from V and 0 bases from J, leaving 12 bases between.

The gene calls are TRBV6-5 and TRBJ2-7, with D perhaps TRBD1 (5 bases). Trimming stripped 5 bases from V and 0 bases from J, with 14 bases between. Per the germline V gene, CDR1 is MNHEY and CDR2 is SVGAGI. The CDR3 extends over 15 amino acids. In DNA, the CDR3 is TGTGCCAGCAGTGCCCGGACACAGGCCTCCTACGAGCAGTACTTC. Encoded protein: CASSARTQASYEQYF.